Below, one T cell receptor (beta chain) is given with its context. The source of the sample is a study of cytomegalovirus exposure and HLA in healthy donors. Measured with immunoSEQ multiplex PCR; TCRdb has only the in-frame clones, and not every one. The data hold about 200,000 clones, with approximately 87% observed a single time. V was clipped by 4 bases and J by 6 bases, with 15 bases between them. Per germline, CDR1 SNHLY and CDR2 FYNNEI. The CDR3 contains 15 residues. This receptor was obtained from a woman younger than 30 in good health and CMV-seronegative. The chain recombines TRBV2 with TRBJ2-2; D is unresolved. Sequencing was performed on PBMCs. CDR3 sequence: CASSVLPQPSGELFF. CDR3 sequence (DNA): TGTGCCAGCAGTGTCCTGCCGCAACCCTCCGGGGAGCTGTTTTTT.